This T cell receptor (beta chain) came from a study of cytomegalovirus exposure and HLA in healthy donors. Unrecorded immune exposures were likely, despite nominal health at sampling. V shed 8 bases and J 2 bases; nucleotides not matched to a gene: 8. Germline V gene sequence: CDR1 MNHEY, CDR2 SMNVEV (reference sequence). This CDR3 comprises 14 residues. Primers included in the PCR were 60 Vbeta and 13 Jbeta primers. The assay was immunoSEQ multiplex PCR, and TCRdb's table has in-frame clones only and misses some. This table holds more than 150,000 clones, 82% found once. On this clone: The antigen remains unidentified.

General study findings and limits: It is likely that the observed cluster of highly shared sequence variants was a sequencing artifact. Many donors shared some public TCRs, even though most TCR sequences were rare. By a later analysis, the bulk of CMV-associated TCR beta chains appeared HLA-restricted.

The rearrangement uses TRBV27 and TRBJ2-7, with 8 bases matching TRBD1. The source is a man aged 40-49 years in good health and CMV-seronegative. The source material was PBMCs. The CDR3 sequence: CASRGQGRAYEQYF. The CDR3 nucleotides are TGTGCCAGCCGAGGACAGGGAAGAGCCTACGAGCAGTACTTC.